The next 11 T cell receptor beta chains were all read from a single sample in a study of blood T cell repertoires in COVID-19. The data were produced by immunoSEQ multiplex PCR, yet TCRdb's version contains in-frame clones alone and is incomplete. The profile shows about 220,000 clones, about four fifths of them singletons. The source material was PBMCs or T cells enriched from blood (not recorded which). The source of these receptors is a woman between 40 and 50 years old who had been exposed to COVID-19.

This clone was recorded a few times. The CDR3 is CASSWTGSGNTIYF. The CDR3 nucleotides read TGTGCCAGCAGCTGGACAGGCTCTGGAAACACCATATATTTT. The rearrangement uses TRBV3-1 (or the pseudogene TRBV3-2) and TRBJ1-3, with TRBD1 identical over 7 bases. Germline V lookup: CDR1 LGHDT, CDR2 YNNKEL (reference sequence). The V and J ends lost 5 bases and 0 bases, in that order; junction bases with no gene match: 1. The CDR3 sequence is 14 residues long.

This chain joins TRBV7-2 and TRBJ1-2, with D perhaps matching TRBD1 (5 bases). Germline values: CDR1 SGHTA, CDR2 FQGNSA. The CDR3 is 14 amino acids. V dropped 5 bases and J dropped 4 bases, with 14 bases sitting between them. As DNA, the CDR3 is TGTGCCAGCAGCCCTCAGGGAACCCCCTATGGCTACACCTTC. It codes for CASSPQGTPYGYTF.

V usage is TRBV7-2 and J usage is TRBJ2-6; D unresolved. CDR3 length: 14 amino acids. Per the germline V gene, CDR1 is SGHTA and CDR2 is FQGNSA. Trimming took 9 bases from V and 1 from J, leaving 10 bases between them. CDR3 sequence: CASSGLSGANVLTF. DNA of the CDR3: TGTGCCAGTTCTGGGCTTTCTGGGGCCAACGTCCTGACTTTC.

The chain recombines TRBV2 with TRBJ1-2; the D gene is possibly TRBD1 (5 bases). The germline V gene has CDR1 SNHLY and CDR2 FYNNEI. The CDR3 is made up of 14 amino acids. Trimming removed 6 bases from V and 0 bases from J, with 11 bases in between. As DNA, the CDR3 is TGTGCCAGCAGCCCAATGACAGCTAACTATGGCTACACCTTC. It yields the protein CASSPMTANYGYTF.

The rearrangement links TRBV9 to TRBJ1-1; the D is unclear. The CDR3 is 14 residues long. V was cut by 4 bases and J by 1 base, with 11 bases left in between. The germline V gene has CDR1 SGDLS and CDR2 YYNGEE. The CDR3: CASSRGKWNTEAFF. The CDR3 nucleotides read TGTGCCAGCAGCCGGGGTAAGTGGAACACTGAAGCTTTCTTT. Using reference TRBV9 and TRBJ1-1 for the parts outside the CDR3, the full variable domain is DSGVTQTPKHLITATGQRVTLRCSPRSGDLSVYWYQQSLDQGLQFLIQYYNGEERAKGNILERFSAQQFPDLHSELNLSSLELGDSALYFCASSRGKWNTEAFFGQGTRLTVV.

The chain has TRBV5-1 and TRBJ1-1, with 9 bases matching TRBD1. The V gene end was trimmed by 4 bases and the J gene end by 2 bases; junction bases not matched to a gene: 18. CDR3 length: 19 residues. Germline V gene data show CDR1 as SGHRS and CDR2 as YFSETQ. CDR3 residues: CASSPGTGRTKGGNTEAFF. CDR3 coding DNA: TGCGCCAGCAGCCCCGGGACAGGGAGGACTAAGGGTGGAAACACTGAAGCTTTCTTT.

CDR3 sequence reads: CASSLDGDTTDTQYF. The CDR3, as DNA: TGTGCCAGCAGCTTAGACGGAGATACGACAGATACGCAGTATTTT. The chain uses TRBV11-3 and TRBJ2-3; D remains ambiguous. V was shortened by 0 bases and J by 3 bases, with 10 bases between the two germline ends. Germline V lookup: CDR1 SGHNT, CDR2 YENEEA. The CDR3 is 15 amino acids.

This clone occurred a few times. The chain links TRBV4-3 to TRBJ2-7; 7 bases map to TRBD1. Germline V CDR1 and CDR2: LGHNA, YSLEER. The CDR3 loop spans 17 amino acids. V lost 0 bases and J lost 2; bases outside the gene matches: 10. CDR3 residues: CASSQDSSTGDPYEQYF. DNA for the CDR3: TGCGCCAGCAGCCAAGATTCCTCTACAGGGGACCCCTACGAGCAGTACTTC.

The J gene is TRBJ2-7, the V gene TRBV3-1 (or the pseudogene TRBV3-2); D unclear. V was cut by 6 bases and J by 3 bases, with 6 bases left in between. This CDR3 is 11 amino acids long. From germline, CDR1 is LGHDT and CDR2 YNNKEL (reference sequence). CDR3 DNA sequence: TGTGCCAGCAGTCACATCTACGAGCAGTACTTC. Translation gives CASSHIYEQYF.

The chain carries TRBV2 and TRBJ2-1, with D perhaps TRBD2 (5 bases). The CDR3 spans 16 residues. Trimming left V 6 bases short and J 3 bases short, with 18 bases between. Germline values: CDR1 SNHLY, CDR2 FYNNEI. In DNA, the CDR3 is TGTGCCAGCAGGCCAACTAGGGATACTAGCTACAATGAGCAGTTCTTC. Protein: CASRPTRDTSYNEQFF.

With regard to this clone: Relative to the germline gene, one junction end is altered; a read error may explain this. In DNA form, the CDR3 reads TGTGCCAGCAGCAATGCAGACAGGGGCCCGCTAGACTTT. Protein: CASSNADRGPLDF. The chain employs TRBV3-1 (or the pseudogene TRBV3-2) and TRBJ1-6; 8 nucleotides align to TRBD1. The CDR3 runs 13 residues. Germline V gives CDR1 LGHDT, CDR2 YNNKEL (reference sequence).